The count of the clone carrying this T cell receptor beta chain is one. In the original workflow: Estimated nucleated cell counts came from reference gene primer amplification. TCRdb's table, derived via immunoSEQ multiplex PCR, lists solely in-frame clones and lacks some. From that table come the V and J calls and clone size; the DNA was used to work out D and trimming. The table lists roughly 340,000 clones, around 87% of them singletons. Participant ages covered about 18 to 100 years across 20 to 25 US areas. These data come from a study of blood T cell repertoires in COVID-19. V lost 2 bases, J lost 2 bases, and 13 bases lay in between. CDR1 is LNHDA and CDR2 is SQIVND in the germline V gene (reference sequence). The CDR3 contains 15 residues.

The sequencing sample was made of PBMCs or T cells enriched from blood (not recorded which). This TCR derives from a middle-aged man in a cohort exposed to, infected with or recovered from COVID-19 (not recorded which). The V gene is TRBV19, the J gene TRBJ2-7; D is possibly TRBD1 (6 bases). CDR3 sequence: CASSIYRDGAYEQYF. The CDR3 DNA sequence: TGTGCCAGTAGTATATACAGGGACGGCGCCTACGAGCAGTACTTC.